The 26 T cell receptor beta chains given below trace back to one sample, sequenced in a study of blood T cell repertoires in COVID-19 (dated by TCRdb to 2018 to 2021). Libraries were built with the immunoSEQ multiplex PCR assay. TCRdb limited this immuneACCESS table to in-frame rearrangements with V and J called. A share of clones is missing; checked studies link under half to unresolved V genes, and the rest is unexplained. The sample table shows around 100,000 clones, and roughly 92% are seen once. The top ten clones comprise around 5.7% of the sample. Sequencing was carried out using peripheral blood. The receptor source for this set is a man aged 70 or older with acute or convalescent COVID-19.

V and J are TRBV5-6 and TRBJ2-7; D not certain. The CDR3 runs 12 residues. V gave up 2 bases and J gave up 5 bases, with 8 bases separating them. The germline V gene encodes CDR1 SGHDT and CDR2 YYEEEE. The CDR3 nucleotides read TGTGCCAGCAGCTTTTTTCGGGACGAGCAGTACTTC. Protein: CASSFFRDEQYF.

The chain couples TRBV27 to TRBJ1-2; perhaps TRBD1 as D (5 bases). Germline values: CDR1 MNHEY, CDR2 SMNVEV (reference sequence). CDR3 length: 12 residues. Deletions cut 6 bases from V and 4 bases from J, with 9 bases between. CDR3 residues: CASSPDSYGYTF. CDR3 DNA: TGTGCCAGCAGCCCTGACAGCTATGGCTACACCTTC.

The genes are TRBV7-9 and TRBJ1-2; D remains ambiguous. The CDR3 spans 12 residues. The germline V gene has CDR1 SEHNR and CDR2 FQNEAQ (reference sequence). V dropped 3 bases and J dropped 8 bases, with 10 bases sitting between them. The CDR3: CASSLRVGGYTF. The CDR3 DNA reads TGTGCCAGCAGCTTGAGGGTGGGAGGCTACACCTTC.

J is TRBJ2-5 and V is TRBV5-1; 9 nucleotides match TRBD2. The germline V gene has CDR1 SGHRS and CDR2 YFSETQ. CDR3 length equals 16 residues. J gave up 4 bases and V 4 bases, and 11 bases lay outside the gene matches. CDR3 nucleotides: TGCGCCAGCAGCCTCCTTAGCGGGAGAGGAGGAGAGACCCAGTACTTC. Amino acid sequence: CASSLLSGRGGETQYF.

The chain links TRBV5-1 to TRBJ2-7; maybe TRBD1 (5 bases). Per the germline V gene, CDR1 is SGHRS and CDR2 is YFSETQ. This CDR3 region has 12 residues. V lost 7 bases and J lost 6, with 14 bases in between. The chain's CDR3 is CASGRQGSEQYF. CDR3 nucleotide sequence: TGCGCCAGCGGACGGCAGGGTTCCGAGCAGTACTTC.

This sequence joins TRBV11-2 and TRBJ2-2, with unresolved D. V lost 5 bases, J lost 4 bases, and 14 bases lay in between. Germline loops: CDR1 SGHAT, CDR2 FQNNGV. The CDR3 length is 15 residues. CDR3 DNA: TGTGCCAGCAGCGATTCTGGGCTACGCACCGGGGAGCTGTTTTTT. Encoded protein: CASSDSGLRTGELFF.

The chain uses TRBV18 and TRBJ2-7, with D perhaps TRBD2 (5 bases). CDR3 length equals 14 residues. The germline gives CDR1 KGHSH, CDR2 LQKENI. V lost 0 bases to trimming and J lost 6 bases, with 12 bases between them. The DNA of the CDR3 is TGTGCCAGCTCACCACCCGCTAGCCGGTTCGAGCAGTACTTC. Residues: CASSPPASRFEQYF.

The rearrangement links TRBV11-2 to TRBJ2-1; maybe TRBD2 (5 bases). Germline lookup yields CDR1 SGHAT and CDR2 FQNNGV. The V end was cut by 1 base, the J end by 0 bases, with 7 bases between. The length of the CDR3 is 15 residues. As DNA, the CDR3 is TGTGCCAGCAGCTTAGCGGGGAGCTCCTACAATGAGCAGTTCTTC. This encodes CASSLAGSSYNEQFF.

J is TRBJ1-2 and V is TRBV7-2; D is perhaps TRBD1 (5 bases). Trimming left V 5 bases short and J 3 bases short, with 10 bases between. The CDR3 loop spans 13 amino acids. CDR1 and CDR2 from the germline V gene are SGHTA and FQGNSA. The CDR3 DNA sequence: TGTGCCAGCAGCCAATCACAGGACTATGGCTACACCTTC. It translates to CASSQSQDYGYTF.

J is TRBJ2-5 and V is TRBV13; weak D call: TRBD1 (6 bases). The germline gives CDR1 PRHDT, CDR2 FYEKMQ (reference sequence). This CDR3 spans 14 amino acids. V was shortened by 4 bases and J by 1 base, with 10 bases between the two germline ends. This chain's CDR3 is CASSSAGVQETQYF. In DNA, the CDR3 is TGTGCCAGCAGCTCCGCAGGGGTCCAAGAGACCCAGTACTTC.

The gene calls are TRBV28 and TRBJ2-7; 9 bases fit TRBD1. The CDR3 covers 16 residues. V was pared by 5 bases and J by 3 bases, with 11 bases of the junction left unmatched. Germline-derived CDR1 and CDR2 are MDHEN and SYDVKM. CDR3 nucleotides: TGTGCCAGCAGTCCTGGGGACAGGGAGGACAACTACGAGCAGTACTTC. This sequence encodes CASSPGDREDNYEQYF.

This chain's CDR3 is CASKKDRVRNEQYF. CDR3 DNA: TGTGCCAGCAAGAAAGACAGGGTACGGAACGAGCAGTACTTC. The chain links TRBV28 to TRBJ2-7; 7 bases align to TRBD1. The CDR3 has 14 residues. Trimming took 7 bases from V and 5 from J; bases not matched to a gene: 11. Germline CDR1 and CDR2: MDHEN and SYDVKM. The full variable domain, rest sourced from reference TRBV28 and TRBJ2-7, is DVKVTQSSRYLVKRTGEKVFLECVQDMDHENMFWYRQDPGLGLRLIYFSYDVKMKEKGDIPEGYSVSREKKERFSLILESASTNQTSMYLCASKKDRVRNEQYFGPGTRLTVT.

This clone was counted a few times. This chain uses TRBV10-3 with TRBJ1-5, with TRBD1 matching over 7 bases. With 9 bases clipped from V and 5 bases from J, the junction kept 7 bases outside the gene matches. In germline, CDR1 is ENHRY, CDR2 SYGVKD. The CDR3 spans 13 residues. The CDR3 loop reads CAIATGTYQPQHF. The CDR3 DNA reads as TGTGCCATAGCGACAGGGACGTATCAGCCCCAGCATTTT.

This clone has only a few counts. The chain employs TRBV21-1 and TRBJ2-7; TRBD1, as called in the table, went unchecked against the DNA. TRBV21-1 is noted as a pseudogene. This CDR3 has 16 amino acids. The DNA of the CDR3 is TGTGCCAGCAGCAAAGGACAGGACAGGGGGCTCTACGAGCAGTACTTC. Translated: CASSKGQDRGLYEQYF.

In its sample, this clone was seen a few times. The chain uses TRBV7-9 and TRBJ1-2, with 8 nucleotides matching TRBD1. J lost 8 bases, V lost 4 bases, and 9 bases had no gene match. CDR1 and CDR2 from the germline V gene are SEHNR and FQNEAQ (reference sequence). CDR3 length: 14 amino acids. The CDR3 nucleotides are TGTGCCAGCAGCTCACCGGACAGGGCTGACGGCTACACCTTC. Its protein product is CASSSPDRADGYTF.

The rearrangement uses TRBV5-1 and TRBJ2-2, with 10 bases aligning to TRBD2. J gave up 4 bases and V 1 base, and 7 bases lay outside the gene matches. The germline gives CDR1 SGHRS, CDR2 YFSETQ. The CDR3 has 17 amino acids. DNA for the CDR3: TGCGCCAGCAGCTTGATAGCGGGAGGTATAGGCACCGGGGAGCTGTTTTTT. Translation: CASSLIAGGIGTGELFF.

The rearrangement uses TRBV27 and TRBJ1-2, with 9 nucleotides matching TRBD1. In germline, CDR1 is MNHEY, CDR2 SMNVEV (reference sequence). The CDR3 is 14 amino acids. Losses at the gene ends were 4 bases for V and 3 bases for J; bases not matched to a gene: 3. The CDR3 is CASSSGTGYYGYTF. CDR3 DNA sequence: TGTGCCAGCAGTTCCGGGACAGGGTACTATGGCTACACCTTC.

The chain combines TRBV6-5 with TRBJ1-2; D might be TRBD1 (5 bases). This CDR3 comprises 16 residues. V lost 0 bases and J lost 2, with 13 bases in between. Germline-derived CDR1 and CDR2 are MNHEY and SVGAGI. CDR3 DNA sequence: TGTGCCAGCAGTTACTCAAAGGGTAGGGGCAACTATGGCTACACCTTC. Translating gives CASSYSKGRGNYGYTF.

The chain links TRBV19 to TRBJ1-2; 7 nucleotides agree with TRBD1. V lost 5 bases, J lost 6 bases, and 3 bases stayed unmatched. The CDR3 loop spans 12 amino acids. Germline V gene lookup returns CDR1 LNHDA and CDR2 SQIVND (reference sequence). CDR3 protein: CASSDTGDGYTF. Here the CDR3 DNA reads TGTGCCAGTAGTGACACAGGGGATGGCTACACCTTC.

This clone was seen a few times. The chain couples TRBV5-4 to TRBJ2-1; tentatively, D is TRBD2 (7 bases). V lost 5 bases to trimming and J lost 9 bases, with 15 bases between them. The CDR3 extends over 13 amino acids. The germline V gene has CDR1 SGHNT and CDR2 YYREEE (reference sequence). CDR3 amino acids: CASRGGLVGEQFF. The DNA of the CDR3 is TGTGCCAGCAGGGGGGGGCTAGTCGGTGAGCAGTTCTTC. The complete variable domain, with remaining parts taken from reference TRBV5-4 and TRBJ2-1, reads ETGVTQSPTHLIKTRGQQVTLRCSSQSGHNTVSWYQQALGQGPQFIFQYYREEENGRGNFPPRFSGLQFPNYSSELNVNALELDDSALYLCASRGGLVGEQFFGPGTRLTVL.

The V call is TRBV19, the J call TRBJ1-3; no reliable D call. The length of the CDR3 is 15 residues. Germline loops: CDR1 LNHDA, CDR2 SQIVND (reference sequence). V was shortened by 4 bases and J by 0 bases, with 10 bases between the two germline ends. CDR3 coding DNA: TGTGCCAGTAGTAAGTGGGAGGGCTCTGGAAACACCATATATTTT. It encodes CASSKWEGSGNTIYF.

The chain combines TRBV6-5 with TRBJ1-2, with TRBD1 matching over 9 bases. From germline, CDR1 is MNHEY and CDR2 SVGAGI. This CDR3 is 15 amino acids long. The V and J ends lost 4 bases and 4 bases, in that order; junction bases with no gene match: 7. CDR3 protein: CASSSTGGPVYGYTF. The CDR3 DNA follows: TGTGCCAGCAGTTCCACAGGGGGCCCCGTCTATGGCTACACCTTC.

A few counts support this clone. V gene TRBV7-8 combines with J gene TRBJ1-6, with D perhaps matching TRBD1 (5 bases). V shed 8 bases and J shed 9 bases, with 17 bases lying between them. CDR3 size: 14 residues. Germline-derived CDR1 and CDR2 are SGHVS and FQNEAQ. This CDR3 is CASQTGDLGSPLHF. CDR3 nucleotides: TGTGCCAGCCAGACGGGGGACCTCGGTTCACCCCTCCACTTT.

The CDR3 region has the DNA TGTGCCAGCAGCCAAGTCGGGGAGACCCAGTACTTC. It yields the protein CASSQVGETQYF. The V and J genes are TRBV14 and TRBJ2-5; no reliable D call. CDR1 and CDR2 (germline): SGHDN, FVKESK. This CDR3 spans 12 amino acids. V lost 1 base, J lost 5 bases, and 5 bases lay in between.

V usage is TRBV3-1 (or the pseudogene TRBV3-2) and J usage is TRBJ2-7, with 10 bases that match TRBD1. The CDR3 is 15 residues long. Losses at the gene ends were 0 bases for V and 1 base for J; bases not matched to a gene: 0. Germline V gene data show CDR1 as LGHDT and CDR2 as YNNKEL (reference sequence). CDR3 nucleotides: TGTGCCAGCAGCCAAGAGGGACAGGGGTCCTACGAGCAGTACTTC. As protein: CASSQEGQGSYEQYF.

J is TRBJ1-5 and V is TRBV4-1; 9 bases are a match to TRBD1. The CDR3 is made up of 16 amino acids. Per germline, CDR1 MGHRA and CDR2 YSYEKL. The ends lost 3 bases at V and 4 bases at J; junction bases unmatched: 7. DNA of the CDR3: TGCGCCAGCAGCCACGGACCGGGACAGGGTAATCAGCCCCAGCATTTT. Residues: CASSHGPGQGNQPQHF.